What follows are 10 T cell receptor beta chains derived from one specimen sequenced in a study of cytomegalovirus exposure and HLA in healthy donors. Data came from immunoSEQ multiplex PCR; TCRdb stores just in-frame clones and leaves some out. The sample holds 150,000 to 200,000 clones, approximately 80% seen once. Sequenced sample: PBMCs. Receptors were obtained from a man aged 25 to 45 in good health and CMV-seropositive.

The chain's CDR3 is CATARGGPGNEQFF. Written as DNA, the CDR3 is TGTGCCACCGCTCGGGGGGGGCCGGGAAATGAGCAGTTCTTC. V usage is TRBV27 and J usage is TRBJ2-1, with 8 bases aligning to TRBD2. The V gene end was trimmed by 10 bases and the J gene end by 7 bases; junction bases not matched to a gene: 12. Germline CDR1 and CDR2: MNHEY and SMNVEV (reference sequence). The CDR3 covers 14 residues.

This chain joins TRBV5-4 and TRBJ1-6; tentative D call: TRBD1 (5 bases). V lost 7 bases and J 10 bases, leaving 6 bases between the germline ends. CDR3 length: 10 amino acids. Germline values: CDR1 SGHNT, CDR2 YYREEE (reference sequence). CDR3 bases: TGTGCCAGCGGGGGGTCACCCCTCCACTTT. Its protein product is CASGGSPLHF.

V and J are TRBV19 and TRBJ1-5; 8 bases line up with TRBD1. The germline V gene encodes CDR1 LNHDA and CDR2 SQIVND (reference sequence). The CDR3 is made up of 16 amino acids. V dropped 6 bases and J dropped 0; count of bases not matched to a gene: 7. Written as DNA, the CDR3 is TGTGCCAGTAGCCCGACAGGGGAGGGTAGCAATCAGCCCCAGCATTTT. It encodes CASSPTGEGSNQPQHF.

This clone has only a few counts. The chain recombines TRBV14 with TRBJ2-3, with 9 positions matching TRBD2. Germline CDR1 reads SGHDN; CDR2 reads FVKESK. J was trimmed by 8 bases and V by 0 bases; bases with no gene match: 12. This CDR3 spans 17 amino acids. The CDR3 spells CASSQDRGLAGRGTQYF. DNA of the CDR3: TGTGCCAGCAGCCAAGATCGTGGGCTAGCGGGGAGGGGTACGCAGTATTTT.

V and J are TRBV5-1 and TRBJ2-5; 8 bases agree with TRBD1. V gave up 0 bases and J gave up 5 bases; unmatched junction bases: 9. Germline V gives CDR1 SGHRS, CDR2 YFSETQ. This CDR3 contains 16 residues. The CDR3: CASSLAVGQGAETQYF. The CDR3 region has the DNA TGCGCCAGCAGCTTGGCGGTAGGACAGGGAGCGGAGACCCAGTACTTC.

This clone was picked up a small number of times. The rearrangement joins TRBV9 to TRBJ1-2; no definite D call. V lost 3 bases to trimming and J lost 6 bases, with 12 bases between them. The germline V gene has CDR1 SGDLS and CDR2 YYNGEE. This CDR3 region has 13 residues. Written as DNA, the CDR3 is TGTGCCAGCAGCGACCGTCACTCGAATGGCTACACCTTC. It translates to CASSDRHSNGYTF.

The rearrangement uses TRBV9 and TRBJ2-5; 9 positions match TRBD2. The V segment lost 0 bases and the J segment 2 bases; nucleotides outside the gene matches: 17. Germline values: CDR1 SGDLS, CDR2 YYNGEE. The CDR3 is 20 residues long. The chain's CDR3 is CASSVGRLAGSGESQETQYF. The CDR3 DNA follows: TGTGCCAGCAGCGTAGGTAGGCTAGCGGGAAGCGGGGAGAGTCAAGAGACCCAGTACTTC.

The rearrangement uses TRBV27 and TRBJ1-2; D remains unclear. The CDR3 spans 14 residues. The V and J ends lost 2 bases and 0 bases respectively, with 7 bases between them. From germline, CDR1 is MNHEY and CDR2 SMNVEV (reference sequence). The CDR3 bases are TGTGCCAGCAGTTTAATGGCCGCTAACTATGGCTACACCTTC. Its protein product is CASSLMAANYGYTF.

The chain employs TRBV5-1 and TRBJ2-7; 7 positions match TRBD1. Unmatched junction bases numbered 5, after V lost 3 bases and J lost 2 bases. The CDR3 runs 14 residues. Germline V gene sequence: CDR1 SGHRS, CDR2 YFSETQ. This chain's CDR3 is CASSWRQGTYEQYF. The CDR3 DNA sequence: TGCGCCAGCAGCTGGAGACAGGGTACCTACGAGCAGTACTTC.

In DNA, the CDR3 is TGTGCCAGCAGCTTCACAGGGCTTGGCTACACCTTC. As protein: CASSFTGLGYTF. The chain has TRBV11-2 and TRBJ1-2; D might be TRBD1 (6 bases). V lost 3 bases and J 7 bases, leaving 9 bases between the germline ends. This CDR3 is built from 12 residues. Germline CDR1 reads SGHAT; CDR2 reads FQNNGV.